Below, 30 T cell receptor beta chains from the same sample are listed, as sequenced in a study of T cells in Graves' hyperthyroidism and ophthalmopathy. Amplified regions were TCR beta CDR3 sequences from RNA transcripts. When the TCR CDR3 underwent first-round RT-PCR, the HTBI primer set was used. TCRdb reprocessed the multiplex PCR reads via MiXCR and lists one record per CDR3 protein. The repertoire consists of about 420,000 distinct CDR3 sequences, with 15% to 18% occurring once and the leading ten covering 12% to 15%. The sequenced material came from blood. The source is a woman between 18 and 30 years old with Graves' hyperthyroidism.

There are many counts of this clonotype. This rearrangement joins TRBV2 to TRBJ1-1, with D uncertain. Germline CDR1 reads SNHLY; CDR2 reads FYNNEI. There are 16 residues in the CDR3. The V gene lost 5 bases and the J gene lost 1 base, with 17 bases spanning the gap. CDR3 residues: CASSQPLPLGNTEAFF. CDR3 nucleotides: TGTGCCAGCAGTCAGCCCCTTCCGCTGGGGAACACTGAAGCTTTCTTT.

The chain employs TRBV7-9 and TRBJ2-7; the D gene is possibly TRBD1 (5 bases). Germline loops: CDR1 SEHNR, CDR2 FQNEAQ (reference sequence). CDR3 length equals 13 residues. V was clipped by 5 bases and J by 2 bases, with 10 bases between them. The CDR3 DNA follows: TGTGCCAGCAGCCGTACGGACACCTACGAGCAGTACTTC. Protein product: CASSRTDTYEQYF.

This clonotype was observed at least ten times. The gene calls are TRBV6-2 or TRBV6-3 and TRBJ1-1; D is unresolved. CDR1 and CDR2 from the germline V gene are MNHEY and SVGEGT. The CDR3 covers 15 residues. The germline V and J ends were trimmed by 0 bases and 0 bases, with 8 bases remaining between them. This chain's CDR3 is CASSYSIRMNTEAFF. As DNA, the CDR3 is TGTGCCAGCAGTTACTCGATCCGGATGAACACTGAAGCTTTCTTT.

The rearrangement uses TRBV3-1 and TRBJ1-2; possible D gene TRBD1, 5 bases. Trimming left V 2 bases short and J 6 bases short, with 25 bases between. The CDR3 loop spans 18 amino acids. CDR1 LGHDT and CDR2 YNNKEL come from the germline V gene (reference sequence). CDR3 sequence (DNA): TGTGCCAGCAGCCAACTAATACCGGGACTGAAAACAAGGGATGGCTACACCTTC. Its protein is CASSQLIPGLKTRDGYTF.

This clonotype was detected ten times or more. V gene TRBV28 combines with J gene TRBJ1-5, with 8 bases fitting TRBD1. V lost 3 bases, J lost 9 bases, and 13 bases stayed unmatched. Per the germline V gene, CDR1 is MDHEN and CDR2 is SYDVKM. The CDR3 is made up of 16 amino acids. CDR3: CASSFVQGAAKTPQHF. Here the CDR3 DNA reads TGTGCCAGCAGTTTCGTCCAGGGGGCCGCCAAAACGCCCCAGCATTTT.

V is TRBV4-1 and J is TRBJ2-1, with 7 bases that match TRBD2. The CDR3 totals 15 residues. The germline gives CDR1 MGHRA, CDR2 YSYEKL. V gave up 3 bases and J gave up 8 bases; unmatched junction bases: 10. The CDR3 nucleotides are TGCGCCAGCAGCCAGGGGCTGCTAGCGGTCGATGAGCAGTTCTTC. Its protein is CASSQGLLAVDEQFF.

The sample holds a few counts of this clonotype. This sequence joins TRBV7-2 and TRBJ2-1; D unclear. The CDR3 is 17 residues long. Between the trimmed V and J ends, which lost 1 base and 1 base, there was a span of 14 bases. Germline V CDR1 and CDR2: SGHTA, FQGNSA. CDR3 in amino acids: CASSLGLGSRSYNEQFF. The CDR3 bases are TGTGCCAGCAGCTTAGGATTGGGAAGTAGGTCCTACAATGAGCAGTTCTTC.

The V and J genes are TRBV27 and TRBJ2-1; D gene ambiguous. CDR3 length equals 15 residues. Trimming pared 1 base from V and 8 bases from J, leaving 15 bases between. Per the germline V gene, CDR1 is MNHEY and CDR2 is SMNVEV (reference sequence). CDR3 DNA: TGTGCCAGCAGTTTATTGGCCCTAGATACCCATGAGCAGTTCTTC. It yields the protein CASSLLALDTHEQFF.

This clonotype was detected a few times. The rearrangement uses TRBV7-9 and TRBJ2-2; tentatively, D is TRBD2 (5 bases). Germline CDR1 is SEHNR and CDR2 is FQNEAQ (reference sequence). V was clipped by 4 bases and J by 6 bases, with 12 bases between them. This CDR3 is built from 14 residues. The CDR3 loop reads CASSSPRVAGELFF. CDR3 coding DNA: TGTGCCAGCAGCTCCCCGAGGGTTGCCGGGGAGCTGTTTTTT. The full variable domain, completed using reference TRBV7-9 and TRBJ2-2, is DTGVSQNPRHKITKRGQNVTFRCDPISEHNRLYWYRQTLGQGPEFLTYFQNEAQLEKSRLLSDRFSAERPKGSFSTLEIQRTEQGDSAMYLCASSSPRVAGELFFGEGSRLTVL.

In this sample, this clonotype turned up many times. The chain carries TRBV7-2 and TRBJ1-1; D uncertain. CDR3 length: 13 amino acids. V lost 1 base and J 8 bases, leaving 11 bases between the germline ends. Germline V lookup: CDR1 SGHTA, CDR2 FQGNSA. This CDR3 reads CASSLVGSVEAFF. The CDR3 DNA reads TGTGCCAGCAGCTTAGTAGGGTCTGTAGAAGCTTTCTTT.

This clonotype appeared many times. The J gene is TRBJ2-3, the V gene TRBV6-1; no clear D gene. CDR1 is MNHNS, CDR2 SASEGT, per germline. Trimming removed 2 bases from V and 0 bases from J, with 12 bases in between. This CDR3 comprises 16 residues. CDR3 protein: CASSESGGTSTDTQYF. DNA of the CDR3: TGTGCCAGCAGTGAATCTGGCGGTACCAGCACAGATACGCAGTATTTT.

The chain is built from TRBV7-2 and TRBJ1-2, with D perhaps matching TRBD1 (5 bases). Trimming cost V 4 bases and J 0 bases, with 21 bases left between them. There are 18 residues in the CDR3. Germline CDR1 SGHTA, CDR2 FQGNSA. For the CDR3, the DNA is TGTGCCAGCAGCTCACAAAGATGGGGCAGTGGATCTAACTATGGCTACACCTTC. As protein: CASSSQRWGSGSNYGYTF.

This clonotype was recorded once. The chain joins TRBV20-1 to TRBJ1-5, with a tentative D call TRBD1 (6 bases). The V and J ends lost 1 base and 8 bases respectively, with 12 bases between them. This CDR3 is 13 amino acids long. Germline loops: CDR1 DFQATT, CDR2 SNEGSKA (reference sequence). CDR3: CSARGGLLKPQHF. As DNA, the CDR3 is TGCAGTGCTAGAGGGGGGCTTTTGAAGCCCCAGCATTTT.

The V call is TRBV12-3 or TRBV12-4, the J call TRBJ1-6, with 8 positions matching TRBD1. J was trimmed by 7 bases and V by 7 bases; bases with no gene match: 15. The CDR3 is made up of 17 amino acids. The CDR3 here is CASTREGGQAGNSPLHF. In DNA, the CDR3 is TGTGCCAGCACCCGAGAGGGGGGACAGGCGGGGAATTCACCCCTCCACTTT.

This clonotype was seen repeatedly, ten times or more. The chain employs TRBV6-1 and TRBJ1-2, with 7 bases matching TRBD1. Germline assignment: CDR1 MNHNS and CDR2 SASEGT. The CDR3 contains 15 residues. V shed 5 bases, J shed 6 bases, and the junction held 12 bases outside the gene matches. The CDR3 protein is CASSPTGRLRDGYTF. The CDR3, as DNA: TGTGCCAGCAGTCCGACAGGGAGGCTGCGTGATGGCTACACCTTC.

The rearrangement joins TRBV5-1 to TRBJ2-2; unclear D gene. Trimming took 4 bases from V and 1 from J, leaving 17 bases between them. Germline CDR1 is SGHRS and CDR2 is YFSETQ. The CDR3 length is 17 residues. CDR3 bases: TGCGCCAGCAGCCGAAACCAAAACCGACAGAACACCGGGGAGCTGTTTTTT. Residues: CASSRNQNRQNTGELFF. The variable domain in full, with the rest retrieved from reference TRBV5-1 and TRBJ2-2, is KAGVTQTPRYLIKTRGQQVTLSCSPISGHRSVSWYQQTPGQGLQFLFEYFSETQRNKGNFPGRFSGRQFSNSRSEMNVSTLELGDSALYLCASSRNQNRQNTGELFFGEGSRLTVL.

V gene TRBV4-1 combines with J gene TRBJ2-3; D not resolved. V was clipped by 1 base and J by 2 bases, with 10 bases between them. The CDR3 consists of 15 residues. The germline CDR1 and CDR2 sequences are MGHRA and YSYEKL. CDR3: CASSQVAQNTDTQYF. CDR3 nucleotide sequence: TGCGCCAGCAGCCAAGTTGCGCAGAACACAGATACGCAGTATTTT.

There are a few counts of this clonotype. This rearrangement joins TRBV7-3 to TRBJ2-1, with a weak D call TRBD2 (6 bases). Per the germline V gene, CDR1 is SGHTA and CDR2 is FQGTGA. V gave up 2 bases and J gave up 6 bases, with 8 bases separating them. The CDR3 loop spans 13 amino acids. CDR3 amino acids: CASSLLALNEQFF. CDR3 nucleotides: TGTGCCAGCAGCTTACTAGCGCTCAATGAGCAGTTCTTC.

This clonotype occurred a few times. With a much larger clone just one base away, this may be a read error. The chain combines TRBV7-9 with TRBJ1-2; possible D gene TRBD1, 5 bases. This CDR3 contains 13 residues. V lost 8 bases and J lost 3, with 13 bases in between. CDR1 and CDR2 from the germline V gene are SEHNR and FQNEAQ (reference sequence). CDR3 in DNA: TGTGCCAGCGGCAGTGAAGGGGACTATGGCTACACCTTC. Its translation: CASGSEGDYGYTF.

This sequence joins TRBV7-8 and TRBJ1-2; TRBD1 matches 10 bases. This CDR3 contains 16 residues. Losses at the gene ends were 0 bases for V and 8 bases for J; bases not matched to a gene: 9. Germline-derived CDR1 and CDR2 are SGHVS and FQNEAQ. This CDR3 is CASSLAETGGGKGYTF. The CDR3 coding sequence is TGTGCCAGCAGCTTAGCCGAGACAGGGGGCGGCAAAGGCTACACCTTC.

This sequence joins TRBV2 and TRBJ2-1; TRBD2 matches 10 bases. V gave up 9 bases and J gave up 6 bases; unmatched junction bases: 2. The CDR3 spans 12 residues. The germline CDR1 and CDR2 sequences are SNHLY and FYNNEI. The DNA for the CDR3 is TGTGCCAGTCAGCGGGAGGGCAATGAGCAGTTCTTC. Translated: CASQREGNEQFF.

Turning to this clonotype: A junction boundary mismatches the germline segment, possibly from a read error. The chain combines TRBV29-1 with TRBJ2-3; the match to TRBD1 covers 9 bases. Germline V gives CDR1 SQVTM, CDR2 ANQGSEA. The CDR3 runs 15 residues. CDR3 region: CSIEDRGASTDTQYF. The DNA for the CDR3 is TGCAGCATTGAGGACAGGGGAGCTAGCACAGATACGCAGTATTTT.

The V gene is TRBV29-1, the J gene TRBJ2-2; D could derive from TRBD1 or TRBD2 (5 bases each). Germline V lookup: CDR1 SQVTM, CDR2 ANQGSEA. Trimming left V 6 bases short and J 2 bases short, with 13 bases between. CDR3 length: 14 residues. In nucleotides, the CDR3 is TGCAGCGTCGCTGGGGGACCCAACACCGGGGAGCTGTTTTTT. Translating gives CSVAGGPNTGELFF.

The V call is TRBV20-1, the J call TRBJ2-1; maybe TRBD2 (5 bases). From germline, CDR1 is DFQATT and CDR2 SNEGSKA (reference sequence). The V end lost 3 bases, the J end lost 6 bases, and 12 bases lay between the germline ends. CDR3 length equals 13 residues. The CDR3 nucleotides read TGCAGTGCTAGTGAGGGTGGTACCAATGAGCAGTTCTTC. It codes for CSASEGGTNEQFF.

This clonotype came up a few times. The rearrangement uses TRBV15 and TRBJ1-1, with D possibly matching TRBD1 (6 bases). V dropped 0 bases and J dropped 3 bases, with 14 bases sitting between them. This CDR3 contains 16 residues. Germline V gene data show CDR1 as LNHNV and CDR2 as YYDKDF (reference sequence). CDR3 sequence (DNA): TGTGCCACCAGCAGAGATTCTCGCTACAGGGACACTGAAGCTTTCTTT. Translation gives CATSRDSRYRDTEAFF.

The CDR3 DNA reads as TGTGCCACCAGTTCTGAGAGGGTTTCGTACAATGAGCAGTTCTTC. Protein sequence: CATSSERVSYNEQFF. This chain links TRBV24-1 with TRBJ2-1; tentatively, D is TRBD2 (5 bases). The germline V gene has CDR1 KGHDR and CDR2 SFDVKD. The CDR3 sequence is 15 residues long. V was trimmed by 6 bases and J by 4 bases, leaving 15 bases between them.

This clonotype was seen repeatedly, ten times or more. The rearrangement joins TRBV18 to TRBJ1-1; the D gene is possibly TRBD1 (6 bases). Trimming left V 3 bases short and J 0 bases short, with 14 bases between. The germline V gene has CDR1 KGHSH and CDR2 LQKENI. The CDR3 runs to 16 residues. As DNA, the CDR3 is TGTGCCAGCTCACCCGGGACAAGAGTCATGAACACTGAAGCTTTCTTT. Amino acids: CASSPGTRVMNTEAFF.

This clonotype was found many times. The rearrangement joins TRBV12-3 or TRBV12-4 to TRBJ1-1; D remains ambiguous. This CDR3 is 13 amino acids long. V lost 7 bases to trimming and J lost 1 base, with 10 bases between them. The CDR3 DNA reads TGTGCCAGCAAGATGGACGGGAACACTGAAGCTTTCTTT. Translation: CASKMDGNTEAFF.

This clonotype was seen only a few times. The chain carries TRBV7-2 and TRBJ2-5; 8 bases are shared with TRBD1. The CDR3 runs to 13 residues. Germline CDR1 and CDR2: SGHTA and FQGNSA. The V segment lost 4 bases and the J segment 4 bases; nucleotides outside the gene matches: 2. In nucleotides, the CDR3 is TGTGCCAGCAGCTCGGACAGGGTAGAGACCCAGTACTTC. This translates into CASSSDRVETQYF.

This clonotype has at least ten counts. The chain couples TRBV24-1 to TRBJ2-7, with 7 bases identical to TRBD1. Trimming at V came to 3 bases and at J to 7 bases, leaving 8 bases not matched to a gene. This CDR3 has 14 residues. CDR1 is KGHDR, CDR2 SFDVKD, per germline. DNA for the CDR3: TGTGCCACCAGTGATCGAAAGGGGGCCGGGGAGCAGTACTTC. It specifies CATSDRKGAGEQYF.